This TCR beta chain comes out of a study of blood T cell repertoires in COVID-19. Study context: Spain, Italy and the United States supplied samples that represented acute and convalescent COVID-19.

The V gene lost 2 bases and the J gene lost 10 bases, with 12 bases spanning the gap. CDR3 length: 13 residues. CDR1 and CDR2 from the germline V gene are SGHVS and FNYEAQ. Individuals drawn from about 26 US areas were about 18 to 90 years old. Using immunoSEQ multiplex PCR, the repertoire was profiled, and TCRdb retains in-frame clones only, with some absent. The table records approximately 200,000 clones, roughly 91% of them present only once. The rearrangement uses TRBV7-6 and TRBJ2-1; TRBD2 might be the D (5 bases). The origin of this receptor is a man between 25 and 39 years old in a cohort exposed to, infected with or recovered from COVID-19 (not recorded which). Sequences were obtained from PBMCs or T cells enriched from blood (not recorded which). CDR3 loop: CASSLMAGSEQFF. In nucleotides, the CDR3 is TGTGCCAGCAGCTTAATGGCGGGTTCGGAGCAGTTCTTC.